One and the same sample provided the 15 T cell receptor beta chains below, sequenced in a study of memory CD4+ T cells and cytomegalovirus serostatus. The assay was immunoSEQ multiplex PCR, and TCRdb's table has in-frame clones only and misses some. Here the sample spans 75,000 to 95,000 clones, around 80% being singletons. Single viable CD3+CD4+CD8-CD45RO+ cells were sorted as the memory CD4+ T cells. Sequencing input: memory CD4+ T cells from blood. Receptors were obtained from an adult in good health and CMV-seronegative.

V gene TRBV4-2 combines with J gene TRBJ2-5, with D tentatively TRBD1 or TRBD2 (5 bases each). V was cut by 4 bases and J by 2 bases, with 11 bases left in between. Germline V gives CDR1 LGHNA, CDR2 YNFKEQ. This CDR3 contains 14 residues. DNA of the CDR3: TGTGCCAGCAGCCGACGGGACGGTCAAGAGACCCAGTACTTC. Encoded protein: CASSRRDGQETQYF.

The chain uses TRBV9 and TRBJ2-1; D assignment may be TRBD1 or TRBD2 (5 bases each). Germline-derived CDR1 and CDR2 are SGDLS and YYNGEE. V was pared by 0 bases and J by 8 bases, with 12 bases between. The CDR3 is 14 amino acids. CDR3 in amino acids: CASSVGDRNYEQFF. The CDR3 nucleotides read TGTGCCAGCAGCGTAGGGGACCGAAACTATGAGCAGTTCTTC.

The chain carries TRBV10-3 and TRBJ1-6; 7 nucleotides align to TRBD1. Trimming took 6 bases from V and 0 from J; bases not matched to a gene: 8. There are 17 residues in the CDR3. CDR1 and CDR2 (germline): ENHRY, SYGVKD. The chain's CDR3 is CAIRGGGGSSYNSPLHF. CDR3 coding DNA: TGTGCCATCAGAGGAGGAGGGGGCAGCTCCTATAATTCACCCCTCCACTTT.

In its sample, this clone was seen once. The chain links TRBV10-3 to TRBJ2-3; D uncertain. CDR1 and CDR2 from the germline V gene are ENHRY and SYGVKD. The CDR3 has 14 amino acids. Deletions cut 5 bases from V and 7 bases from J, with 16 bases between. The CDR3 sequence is CAISQEKVENTQYF. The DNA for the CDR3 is TGTGCCATCAGTCAGGAGAAGGTGGAGAATACGCAGTATTTT.

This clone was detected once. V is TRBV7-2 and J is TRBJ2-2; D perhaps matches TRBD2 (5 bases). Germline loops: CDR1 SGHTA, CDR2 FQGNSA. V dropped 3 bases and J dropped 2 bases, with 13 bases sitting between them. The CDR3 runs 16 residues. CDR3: CASSFMAGPNTGELFF. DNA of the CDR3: TGTGCCAGCAGCTTCATGGCGGGTCCCAACACCGGGGAGCTGTTTTTT.

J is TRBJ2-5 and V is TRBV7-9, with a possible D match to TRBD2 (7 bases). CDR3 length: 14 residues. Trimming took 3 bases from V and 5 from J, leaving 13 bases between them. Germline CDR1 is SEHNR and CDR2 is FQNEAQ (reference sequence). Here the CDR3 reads CASSFGGGGETQYF. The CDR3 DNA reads TGTGCCAGCAGCTTTGGGGGAGGGGGGGAGACCCAGTACTTC. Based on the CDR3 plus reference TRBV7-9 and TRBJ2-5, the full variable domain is DTGVSQNPRHKITKRGQNVTFRCDPISEHNRLYWYRQTLGQGPEFLTYFQNEAQLEKSRLLSDRFSAERPKGSFSTLEIQRTEQGDSAMYLCASSFGGGGETQYFGPGTRLLVL.

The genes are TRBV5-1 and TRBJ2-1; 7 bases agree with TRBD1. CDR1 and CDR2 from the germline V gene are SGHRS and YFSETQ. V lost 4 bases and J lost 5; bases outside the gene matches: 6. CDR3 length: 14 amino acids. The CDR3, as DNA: TGCGCCAGCAGCGTGTACAGGGGAAACAATGAGCAGTTCTTC. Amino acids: CASSVYRGNNEQFF.

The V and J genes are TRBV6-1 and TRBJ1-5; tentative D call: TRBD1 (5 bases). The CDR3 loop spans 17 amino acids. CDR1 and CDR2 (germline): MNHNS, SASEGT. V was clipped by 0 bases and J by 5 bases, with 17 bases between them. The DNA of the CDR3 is TGTGCCAGCAGTGAAGCGCGGGGGGGTCGTGGGGATCAGCCCCAGCATTTT. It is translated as CASSEARGGRGDQPQHF.

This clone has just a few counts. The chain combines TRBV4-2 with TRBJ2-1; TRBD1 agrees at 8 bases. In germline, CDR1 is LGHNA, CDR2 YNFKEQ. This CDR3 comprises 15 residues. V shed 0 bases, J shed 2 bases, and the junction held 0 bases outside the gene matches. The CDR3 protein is CASSQDRGPYNEQFF. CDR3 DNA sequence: TGTGCCAGCAGCCAAGACAGGGGGCCCTACAATGAGCAGTTCTTC.

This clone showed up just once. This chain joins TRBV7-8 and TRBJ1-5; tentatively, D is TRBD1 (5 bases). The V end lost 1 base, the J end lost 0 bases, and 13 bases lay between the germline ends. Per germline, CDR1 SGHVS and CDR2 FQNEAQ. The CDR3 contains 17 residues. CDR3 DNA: TGTGCCAGCAGCTTAGAAACAGGCCGTTATAGCAATCAGCCCCAGCATTTT. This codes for CASSLETGRYSNQPQHF. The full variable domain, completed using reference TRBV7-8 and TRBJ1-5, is GAGVSQSPRYKVAKRGQDVALRCDPISGHVSLFWYQQALGQGPEFLTYFQNEAQLDKSGLPSDRFFAERPEGSVSTLKIQRTQQEDSAVYLCASSLETGRYSNQPQHFGDGTRLSIL.

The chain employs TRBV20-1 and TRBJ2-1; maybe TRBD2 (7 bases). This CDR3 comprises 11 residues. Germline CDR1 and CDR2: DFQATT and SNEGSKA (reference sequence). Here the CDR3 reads CSTEGGNEQFF. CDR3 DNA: TGCAGCACCGAGGGGGGGAATGAGCAGTTCTTC.

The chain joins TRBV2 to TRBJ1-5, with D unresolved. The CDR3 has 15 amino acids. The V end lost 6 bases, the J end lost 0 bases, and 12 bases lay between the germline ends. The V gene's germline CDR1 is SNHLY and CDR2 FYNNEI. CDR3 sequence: CASSRTGSSNQPQHF. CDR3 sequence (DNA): TGTGCCAGCAGCAGGACCGGCAGTAGCAATCAGCCCCAGCATTTT.

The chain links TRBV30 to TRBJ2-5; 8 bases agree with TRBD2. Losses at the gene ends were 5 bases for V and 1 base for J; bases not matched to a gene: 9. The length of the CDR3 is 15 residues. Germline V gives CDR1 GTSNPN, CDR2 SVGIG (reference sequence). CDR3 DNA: TGTGCCTGGGCCAGGGGACTAGGGCTCCAAGAGACCCAGTACTTC. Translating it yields CAWARGLGLQETQYF.

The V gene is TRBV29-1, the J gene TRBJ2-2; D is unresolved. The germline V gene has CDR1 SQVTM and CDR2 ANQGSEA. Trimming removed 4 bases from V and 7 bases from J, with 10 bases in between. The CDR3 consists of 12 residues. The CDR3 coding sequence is TGCAGCGTTGCGAGAGGCTACGGGGAGCTGTTTTTT. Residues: CSVARGYGELFF.

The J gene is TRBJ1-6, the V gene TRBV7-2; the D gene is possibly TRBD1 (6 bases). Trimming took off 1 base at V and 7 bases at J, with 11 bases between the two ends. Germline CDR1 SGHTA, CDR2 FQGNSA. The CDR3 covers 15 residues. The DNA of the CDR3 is TGTGCCAGCAGCTTAGTAGCAGGGGAGAATTCACCCCTCCACTTT. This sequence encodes CASSLVAGENSPLHF.